The source of this T cell receptor (beta chain) is a study of T-cell memory formation after mild COVID-19. Across the study: Across donors, TCR clusters were largely donor specific.

CDR3 length: 15 residues. In germline, CDR1 is SEHNR, CDR2 FQNEAQ (reference sequence). The ends were cut back, 1 base at V and 5 bases at J, with 12 bases in the middle. Overall study results and limits: Most CD4+ clones that shrank were in CM and EM, while CD8+ ones turned up in EMRA.

It was 5'RACE with constant-segment primers that produced the TCR alpha and TCR beta cDNA libraries, which carried sample barcodes and UMIs. One entry per CDR3 protein results from TCRdb running MiXCR on the 5' RACE reads. The repertoire holds over 250,000 distinct CDR3 sequences, with around a sixth as singletons. To note about this clonotype: Its cognate antigen is unknown.

The chain combines TRBV7-9 with TRBJ2-1; weak D call: TRBD1 (6 bases). The specimen sequenced was PBMCs or a T cell subset sorted from them (not recorded which). This clonotype originated in a man aged 18 to 30 who had mild COVID-19 (a few samples of this study predate the infection). Cell type and time point are not known. The CDR3 region has the DNA TGTGCCAGCAGCTTAGTCCAGGGGACCAACAATGAGCAGTTCTTC. It codes for CASSLVQGTNNEQFF.